This T cell receptor (beta chain) was recorded in a study of cytomegalovirus exposure and HLA in healthy donors. Looking at the study overall: An analysis done earlier identified 120 million or so unique TCR beta sequences from about 179 million T cells. Whole-study findings and limits: TCR beta V- and J-gene trimming, according to a later analysis, was linked to a missense DCLRE1C variant. While the bulk of TCR sequences proved rare, some public TCRs turned up in many donors.

The CDR3 has 14 residues. Trimming took 0 bases from V and 3 from J; bases not matched to a gene: 3. Germline CDR1 and CDR2: SGHRS and YFSETQ. Turning to this clone: Antigen specificity is unknown.

A multiplex PCR was run with 60 Vbeta primers and 13 Jbeta primers. TCRdb's table, derived via immunoSEQ multiplex PCR, lists solely in-frame clones and lacks some. The profile covers some 120,000 clones, with 76% appearing a single time and approximately 2% taken by the ten largest. V usage is TRBV5-1 and J usage is TRBJ2-7, with TRBD1 identical over 7 bases. The receptor was derived from a man between 45 and 60 years old in good health and CMV-seronegative. Sequenced material: PBMCs. CDR3 DNA: TGCGCCAGCAGCTTGGCAGGGGGAGACTACGAGCAGTACGTC. Encoded protein: CASSLAGGDYEQYV.